The 10 T cell receptor beta chains below all came from one sample that was sequenced in a study of T cells after yellow fever vaccination. MiXCR was run by TCRdb on the 5' RACE reads, yielding one entry per CDR3 protein. The sample has 360,000 or so distinct CDR3 sequences; 11% are singletons. Sequencing was performed on PBMCs, taken on the day of the first yellow fever vaccination. The receptors here all came from a man in his late teens or twenties who received the YFV17D yellow fever vaccine.

The table lists this clonotype with many counts. The rearrangement uses TRBV11-2 and TRBJ2-1; possibly TRBD2 for D (7 bases). The CDR3 is 16 residues long. Germline V gives CDR1 SGHAT, CDR2 FQNNGV. Between the trimmed V and J ends, which lost 5 bases and 8 bases, there was a span of 22 bases. DNA for the CDR3: TGTGCCAGCAGCCCCTATCCCGGGGGGCCGGGCGATGAGCAGTTCTTC. It encodes CASSPYPGGPGDEQFF. The complete variable domain, with remaining parts taken from reference TRBV11-2 and TRBJ2-1, reads EAGVAQSPRYKIIEKRQSVAFWCNPISGHATLYWYQQILGQGPKLLIQFQNNGVVDDSQLPKDRFSAERLKGVDSTLKIQPAKLEDSAVYLCASSPYPGGPGDEQFFGPGTRLTVL.

This clonotype was observed a few times. The rearrangement links TRBV6-5 to TRBJ2-7, with 8 bases identical to TRBD1. CDR3 length: 12 residues. CDR1 and CDR2 from the germline V gene are MNHEY and SVGAGI. J was trimmed by 5 bases and V by 6 bases; bases with no gene match: 3. CDR3 coding DNA: TGTGCCAGCAGGACAGGGGATAACGAGCAGTACTTC. It encodes CASRTGDNEQYF.

This clonotype was seen a few times. J is TRBJ2-7 and V is TRBV11-2, with D unresolved. Between the trimmed V and J ends, which lost 4 bases and 2 bases, there was a span of 9 bases. This CDR3 is 13 amino acids long. CDR1 and CDR2 (germline): SGHAT, FQNNGV. CDR3 region: CASSYGPPYEQYV. The CDR3 DNA follows: TGTGCCAGCAGCTACGGGCCCCCCTACGAGCAGTACGTC.

This clonotype has more than one count but fewer than ten. This sequence joins TRBV7-9 and TRBJ1-2, with D unclear. From germline, CDR1 is SEHNR and CDR2 FQNEAQ (reference sequence). The CDR3 consists of 12 residues. The V and J ends lost 5 bases and 3 bases respectively, with 7 bases between them. The CDR3 bases are TGTGCCAGCAGCATCCAATACTATGGCTACACCTTC. Protein sequence: CASSIQYYGYTF.

The chain links TRBV19 to TRBJ1-4; tentatively, D is TRBD1 (6 bases). The CDR3 length is 16 residues. V was shortened by 5 bases and J by 0 bases, with 13 bases between the two germline ends. Germline assignment: CDR1 LNHDA and CDR2 SQIVND (reference sequence). CDR3 bases: TGTGCCAGTAGTCCCGGACAGATTGCAACTAATGAAAAACTGTTTTTT. This encodes CASSPGQIATNEKLFF.

Only a few counts were recorded for this clonotype. V gene TRBV29-1 combines with J gene TRBJ2-7; 9 nucleotides align to TRBD1. The J segment lost 6 bases and the V segment lost 6 bases, leaving 9 bases of the junction unmatched. CDR1 and CDR2 (germline): SQVTM, ANQGSEA. CDR3 length: 13 residues. The chain's CDR3 is CSVVDRGFGEQYF. The CDR3 DNA is TGCAGCGTAGTGGACAGGGGATTCGGCGAGCAGTACTTC.

This clonotype showed up just a few times. The rearrangement links TRBV7-6 to TRBJ2-1; 8 bases match TRBD1. J lost 8 bases, V lost 5 bases, and 11 bases had no gene match. The CDR3 has 15 residues. Germline lookup yields CDR1 SGHVS and CDR2 FNYEAQ. CDR3 DNA: TGTGCCAGCAGCCCTGGACAGGGACCGGTCTATGAGCAGTTCTTC. As protein: CASSPGQGPVYEQFF.

This rearrangement joins TRBV6-5 to TRBJ2-2; 10 bases line up with TRBD2. Trimming at V came to 2 bases and at J to 0 bases, leaving 6 bases not matched to a gene. The CDR3 sequence is 18 residues long. Germline V CDR1 and CDR2: MNHEY, SVGAGI. CDR3 nucleotides: TGTGCCAGCAGTTACACTAGCGGGGCCTACACGAACACCGGGGAGCTGTTTTTT. It translates to CASSYTSGAYTNTGELFF.

The genes are TRBV10-3 and TRBJ2-5; TRBD2 might be the D (6 bases). The germline V gene encodes CDR1 ENHRY and CDR2 SYGVKD. Trimming stripped 7 bases from V and 4 bases from J, with 13 bases between. The CDR3 extends over 13 amino acids. CDR3 DNA sequence: TGTGCCATCAATGTGGGGGGAGGAGAGACCCAGTACTTC. Protein product: CAINVGGGETQYF.

This clonotype showed up just a few times. The rearrangement links TRBV12-3 or TRBV12-4 to TRBJ2-2, with TRBD2 matching over 8 bases. The CDR3 contains 16 residues. With 3 bases clipped from V and 7 bases from J, the junction kept 10 bases outside the gene matches. The CDR3 reads CASSLSPRGGHGELFF. The CDR3 bases are TGTGCCAGCAGTTTGTCCCCCCGGGGGGGCCACGGGGAGCTGTTTTTT.